This T cell receptor beta chain appears in the sequencing data of a study of blood T cell repertoires in COVID-19. The V gene's germline CDR1 is LGHDT and CDR2 YNNKEL (reference sequence). The CDR3 extends over 14 amino acids. V trimming: 7 bases; J trimming: 4 bases; junction bases outside the gene matches: 9. The assay was immunoSEQ multiplex PCR, and TCRdb's table has in-frame clones only and misses some. This table has some 240,000 clones, around 81% appearing once. The sequence was collected from a woman aged 80 or over with COVID-19, enrolled during active disease. This chain links TRBV3-1 (or the pseudogene TRBV3-2) with TRBJ1-2; 7 nucleotides match TRBD1. Specimen: peripheral blood. Here the CDR3 reads CASTNRQGPYGYTF. As DNA, the CDR3 is TGTGCCAGCACCAATCGACAGGGCCCCTATGGCTACACCTTC.